This T cell receptor (beta chain) was identified during a study of blood T cell repertoires in COVID-19. Study as a whole: Samples of COVID-19 (acute and convalescent) were obtained from the United States, Italy and Spain. The cDNA or gDNA used as material had been derived from T cells, B-cell-depleted T cells, or PBMCs.

Original analysis: How many nucleated cells were present was estimated from reference gene primer amplification. Profiled with immunoSEQ multiplex PCR; TCRdb holds only in-frame clones, not every one. Clone size and the V and J calls come from that table; the DNA yielded D and trimming. The table shows roughly 700,000 clones, with around 89% occurring only once. The CDR3 totals 16 residues. The sample taken for sequencing was peripheral blood. The receptor comes from a woman younger than 35 with acute or convalescent COVID-19. The genes are TRBV21-1 and TRBJ1-3. TRBV21-1 is annotated as a pseudogene. The CDR3 spells CASSLDRTAGGNTIYF. CDR3 bases: TGTGCCAGCAGCCTTGACCGGACGGCGGGGGGAAACACCATATATTTT.